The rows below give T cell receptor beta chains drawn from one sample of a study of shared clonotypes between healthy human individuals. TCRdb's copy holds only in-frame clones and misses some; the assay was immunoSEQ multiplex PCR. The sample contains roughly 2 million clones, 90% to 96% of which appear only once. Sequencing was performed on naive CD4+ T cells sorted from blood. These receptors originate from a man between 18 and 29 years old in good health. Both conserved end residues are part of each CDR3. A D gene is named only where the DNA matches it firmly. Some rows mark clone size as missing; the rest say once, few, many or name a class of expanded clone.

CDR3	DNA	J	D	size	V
CASSDDVPGLGTEAFF	TGTGCCAGCAGCGACGACGTCCCGGGGCTAGGCACTGAAGCTTTCTTT	TRBJ1-1	NA	NA	TRBV27
CSVLTGLNYGYTF	TGCAGCGTCCTGACAGGGCTTAACTATGGCTACACCTTC	TRBJ1-2	TRBD1	few	TRBV29-1
CAWGEREEEQYF	TGTGCCTGGGGGGAGCGGGAAGAGGAGCAGTACTTC	TRBJ2-7	TRBD2	NA	TRBV30
CASSPRTVLSYEQYF	TGTGCCAGCAGCCCGCGAACAGTGTTATCCTACGAGCAGTACTTC	TRBJ2-7	NA	NA	TRBV7-2
CASSFGSQVSYEQYF	TGTGCCAGCAGCTTTGGTTCACAGGTTTCCTACGAGCAGTACTTC	TRBJ2-7	NA	NA	TRBV7-2
CASSFGQGNTGELFF	TGTGCCAGCAGCTTCGGTCAGGGGAACACCGGGGAGCTGTTTTTT	TRBJ2-2	NA	once	TRBV5-4
CASSLGEQGLRRF	TGTGCCAGCAGCTTGGGGGAACAGGGGTTGCGGCGGTTC	TRBJ2-7	TRBD1	NA	TRBV7-9
CASSSLPRDGTLSTDTQYF	TGTGCCAGCAGCTCACTGCCGCGCGACGGGACACTTAGCACAGATACGCAGTATTTT	TRBJ2-3	NA	NA	TRBV7-9
CAISESGREETQYF	TGTGCCATCAGTGAGTCGGGAAGGGAAGAGACCCAGTACTTC	TRBJ2-5	NA	NA	TRBV10-3
CASKREGQETQYF	TGTGCCAGTAAGCGGGAGGGGCAAGAGACCCAGTACTTC	TRBJ2-5	TRBD2	NA	TRBV6-5
CASSILGEGSYEQYF	TGTGCCAGCAGCATCTTAGGGGAGGGTTCCTACGAGCAGTACTTC	TRBJ2-7	TRBD2	NA	TRBV7-2
CSGGRSYEQYF	TGCAGTGGGGGCCGGTCCTACGAGCAGTACTTC	TRBJ2-7	NA	NA	TRBV20-1
CASSPRGTSGRPYEQYF	TGTGCCAGCAGCCCCCGTGGGACTAGCGGGAGACCCTACGAGCAGTACTTC	TRBJ2-7	TRBD2	NA	TRBV13
CASSSVGQGARSPRETQYF	TGTGCCAGCAGTTCAGTTGGGCAGGGGGCAAGGTCCCCGCGAGAGACCCAGTACTTC	TRBJ2-5	TRBD1	NA	TRBV28
CASSLTPVNTEAFF	TGTGCCAGCTCTCTCACGCCCGTGAACACTGAAGCTTTCTTT	TRBJ1-1	NA	NA	TRBV27
CASSSWVFSYNSPLHF	TGTGCCAGCAGCTCCTGGGTCTTCTCCTATAATTCACCCCTCCACTTT	TRBJ1-6	NA	NA	TRBV5-8
CASRDRVTGELFF	TGTGCCAGTCGAGACAGGGTCACCGGGGAGCTGTTTTTT	TRBJ2-2	TRBD1	NA	TRBV28
CATLRNTEAFF	TGTGCCACTCTAAGGAACACTGAAGCTTTCTTT	TRBJ1-1	NA	NA	TRBV28
CASSQTGLNGYTF	TGTGCCAGCAGCCAGACCGGACTTAATGGCTACACCTTC	TRBJ1-2	NA	few	TRBV6-5
CASSLWGQGFYSSNQPQHF	TGTGCCAGCAGCTTATGGGGGCAGGGGTTCTACAGCTCCAATCAGCCCCAGCATTTT	TRBJ1-5	NA	NA	TRBV7-3
CASSPQGREQYF	TGTGCCAGCAGTCCCCAGGGTCGCGAGCAGTACTTC	TRBJ2-7	NA	few	TRBV28
CASSLGQAVATNEKLFF	TGCGCCAGCAGCTTGGGACAGGCCGTAGCAACTAATGAAAAACTGTTTTTT	TRBJ1-4	NA	NA	TRBV5-1
CASSVGNNEQFF	TGTGCCAGCAGTGTAGGGAACAATGAGCAGTTCTTC	TRBJ2-1	NA	NA	TRBV2
CAWSVHGTGGLETQYF	TGTGCCTGGAGTGTACATGGAACAGGGGGCTTGGAGACCCAGTACTTC	TRBJ2-5	TRBD1	once	TRBV30
CASSLGGGVGSPLHF	TGTGCCAGCAGCTTAGGCGGGGGCGTCGGATCACCCCTCCACTTT	TRBJ1-6	NA	NA	TRBV5-6
CAGQAGVQETQYF	TGTGCCGGTCAAGCGGGAGTCCAAGAGACCCAGTACTTC	TRBJ2-5	TRBD2	NA	TRBV30
CASSIGYNYGYTF	TGTGCCAGTAGTATTGGATACAACTATGGCTACACCTTC	TRBJ1-2	NA	NA	TRBV19
CASSQLTGQGGNTIYF	TGCGCCAGCAGCCAACTAACGGGACAGGGAGGAAACACCATATATTTT	TRBJ1-3	TRBD1	NA	TRBV4-1
CSVELGLAQFF	TGCAGCGTTGAGTTGGGACTAGCGCAGTTCTTC	TRBJ2-1	TRBD2	NA	TRBV29-1
CASRRDSVEAFF	TGCGCCAGCAGAAGGGACAGCGTCGAAGCTTTCTTT	TRBJ1-1	TRBD1	NA	TRBV5-1
CAWSVQGRSTDTQYF	TGTGCCTGGAGTGTACAGGGTAGAAGCACAGATACGCAGTATTTT	TRBJ2-3	NA	NA	TRBV30
CASSFPLAGYTDTQYF	TGTGCCAGCAGTTTTCCTCTAGCGGGATACACAGATACGCAGTATTTT	TRBJ2-3	TRBD2	NA	TRBV6-6
CASKLSGGEVNEQFF	TGTGCCAGTAAACTTAGCGGGGGGGAGGTTAATGAGCAGTTCTTC	TRBJ2-1	TRBD2	NA	TRBV19
CASSISWGLEAFF	TGTGCCAGCAGCATTTCGTGGGGTCTAGAAGCTTTCTTT	TRBJ1-1	NA	NA	TRBV28
CASSYDQRDPLHF	TGTGCCAGCAGTTACGACCAGCGAGATCCCCTCCACTTT	TRBJ1-6	NA	NA	TRBV6-6
CASSKGTANTEAFF	TGCGCCAGCAGCAAAGGGACAGCCAACACTGAAGCTTTCTTT	TRBJ1-1	TRBD1	NA	TRBV5-1
CASSDLTGLGNEAFF	TGTGCCAGCAGTGACCTGACAGGCCTTGGGAATGAAGCTTTCTTT	TRBJ1-1	NA	NA	TRBV6-1
CASSLAGRGETQYF	TGTGCCAGCAGCTTAGCAGGAAGAGGAGAGACCCAGTACTTC	TRBJ2-5	NA	NA	TRBV7-2
CASSFASGGNTDTQYF	TGTGCCAGCAGTTTCGCTAGCGGGGGGAACACAGATACGCAGTATTTT	TRBJ2-3	TRBD2	NA	TRBV28
CASSATQGTYTEAFF	TGTGCCAGCAGCGCTACACAGGGGACTTACACTGAAGCTTTCTTT	TRBJ1-1	TRBD1	NA	TRBV9
CASKTGTEAFF	TGTGCCAGCAAAACGGGGACTGAAGCTTTCTTT	TRBJ1-1	NA	NA	TRBV25-1
CASSTGLAWAEQYF	TGTGCCAGCAGCACTGGACTAGCTTGGGCCGAGCAGTACTTC	TRBJ2-7	TRBD2	NA	TRBV5-5
CKPGGYTF	TGCAAACCTGGGGGCTACACCTTC	TRBJ1-2	NA	NA	TRBV20-1
CASSPGGGGYNSPLHF	TGTGCCAGCAGCCCTGGCGGGGGGGGCTATAATTCACCCCTCCACTTT	TRBJ1-6	NA	once	TRBV5-4
CASSSRDRAFYGYTF	TGTGCCAGCAGTTCCCGGGACCGAGCCTTTTATGGCTACACCTTC	TRBJ1-2	NA	NA	TRBV13
CASSNGQVKNIQYF	TGTGCCAGCAGCAATGGACAGGTCAAAAACATTCAGTACTTC	TRBJ2-4	TRBD1	NA	TRBV28
CASGGRAVGETQYF	TGTGCCTCCGGGGGTCGGGCCGTGGGGGAGACCCAGTACTTC	TRBJ2-5	NA	NA	TRBV6-5
CASSLGYEQYF	TGCGCCAGCAGCTTGGGTTACGAGCAGTACTTC	TRBJ2-7	NA	many	TRBV5-1
CASERAARNGYTF	TGTGCTAGTGAGAGGGCGGCAAGAAATGGCTACACCTTC	TRBJ1-2	NA	NA	TRBV12-5
CASTPNRGAFLQTNTEAFF	TGTGCCAGCACCCCGAACAGGGGCGCCTTTCTACAGACAAACACTGAAGCTTTCTTT	TRBJ1-1	TRBD1	NA	TRBV27
CASSRRGDEKLFF	TGTGCCAGCAGCCGGCGAGGGGATGAAAAACTGTTTTTT	TRBJ1-4	NA	NA	TRBV9
CSAPGGVKAFF	TGCAGTGCCCCAGGGGGCGTGAAAGCTTTCTTT	TRBJ1-1	TRBD1	once	TRBV20-1
CASSIDRWGETQYF	TGTGCCAGTAGTATAGATCGTTGGGGGGAGACCCAGTACTTC	TRBJ2-5	NA	NA	TRBV19